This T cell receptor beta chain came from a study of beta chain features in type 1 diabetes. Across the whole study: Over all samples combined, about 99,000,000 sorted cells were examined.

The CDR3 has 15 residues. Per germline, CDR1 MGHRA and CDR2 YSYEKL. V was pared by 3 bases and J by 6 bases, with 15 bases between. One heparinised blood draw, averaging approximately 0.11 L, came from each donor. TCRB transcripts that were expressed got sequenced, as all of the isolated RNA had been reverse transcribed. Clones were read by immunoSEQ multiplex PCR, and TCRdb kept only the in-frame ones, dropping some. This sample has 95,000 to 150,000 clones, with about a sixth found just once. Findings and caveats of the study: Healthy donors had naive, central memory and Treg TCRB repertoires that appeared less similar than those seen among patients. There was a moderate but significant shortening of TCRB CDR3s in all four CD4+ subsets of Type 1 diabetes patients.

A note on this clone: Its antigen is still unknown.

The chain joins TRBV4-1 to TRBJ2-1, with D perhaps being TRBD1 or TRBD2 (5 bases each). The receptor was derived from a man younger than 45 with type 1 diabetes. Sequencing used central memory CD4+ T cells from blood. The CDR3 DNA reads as TGCGCCAGCAGCCACCCGGGACGGGCAGGCAATGAGCAGTTCTTC. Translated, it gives CASSHPGRAGNEQFF.